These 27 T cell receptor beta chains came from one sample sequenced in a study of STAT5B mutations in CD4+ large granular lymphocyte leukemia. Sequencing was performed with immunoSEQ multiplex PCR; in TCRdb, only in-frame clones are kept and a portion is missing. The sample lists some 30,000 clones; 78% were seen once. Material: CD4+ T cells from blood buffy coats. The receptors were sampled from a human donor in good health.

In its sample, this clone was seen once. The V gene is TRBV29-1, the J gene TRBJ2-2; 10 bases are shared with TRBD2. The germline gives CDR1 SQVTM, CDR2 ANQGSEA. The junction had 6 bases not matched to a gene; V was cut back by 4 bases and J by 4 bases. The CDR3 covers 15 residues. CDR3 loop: CSVGASGSFTGELFF. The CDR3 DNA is TGCAGCGTTGGGGCTAGCGGGAGTTTCACCGGGGAGCTGTTTTTT.

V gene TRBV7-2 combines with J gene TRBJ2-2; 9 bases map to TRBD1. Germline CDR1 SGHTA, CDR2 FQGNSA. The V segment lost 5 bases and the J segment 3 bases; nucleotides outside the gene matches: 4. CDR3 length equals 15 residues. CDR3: CASSVQGADTGELFF. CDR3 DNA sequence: TGTGCCAGCAGCGTACAGGGGGCGGACACCGGGGAGCTGTTTTTT.

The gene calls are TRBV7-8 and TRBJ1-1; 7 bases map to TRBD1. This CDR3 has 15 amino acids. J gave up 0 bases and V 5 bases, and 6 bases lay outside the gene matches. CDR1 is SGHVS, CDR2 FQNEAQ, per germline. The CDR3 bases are TGTGCCAGCAGCAAAGGGGGACAGCTGAACACTGAAGCTTTCTTT. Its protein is CASSKGGQLNTEAFF.

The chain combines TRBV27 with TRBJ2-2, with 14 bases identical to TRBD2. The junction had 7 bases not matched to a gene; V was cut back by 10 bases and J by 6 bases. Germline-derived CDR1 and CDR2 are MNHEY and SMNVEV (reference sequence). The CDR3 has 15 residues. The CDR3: CATTGLAGVAGELFF. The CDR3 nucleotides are TGTGCCACCACGGGACTAGCGGGGGTCGCCGGGGAGCTGTTTTTT.

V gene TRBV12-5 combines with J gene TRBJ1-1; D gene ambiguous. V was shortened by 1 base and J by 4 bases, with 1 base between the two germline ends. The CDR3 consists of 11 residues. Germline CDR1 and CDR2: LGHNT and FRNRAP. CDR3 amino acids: CASGLGTEAFF. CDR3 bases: TGTGCTAGTGGTTTGGGCACTGAAGCTTTCTTT. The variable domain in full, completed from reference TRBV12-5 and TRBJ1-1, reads DARVTQTPRHKVTEMGQEVTMRCQPILGHNTVFWYRQTMMQGLELLAYFRNRAPLDDSGMPKDRFSAEMPDATLATLKIQPSEPRDSAVYFCASGLGTEAFFGQGTRLTVV.

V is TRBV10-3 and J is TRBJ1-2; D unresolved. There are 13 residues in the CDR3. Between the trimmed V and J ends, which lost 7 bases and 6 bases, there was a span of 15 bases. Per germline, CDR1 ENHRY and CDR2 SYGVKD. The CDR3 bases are TGTGCCATCACCCCGGGGAGGGAGGATGGCTACACCTTC. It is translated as CAITPGREDGYTF.

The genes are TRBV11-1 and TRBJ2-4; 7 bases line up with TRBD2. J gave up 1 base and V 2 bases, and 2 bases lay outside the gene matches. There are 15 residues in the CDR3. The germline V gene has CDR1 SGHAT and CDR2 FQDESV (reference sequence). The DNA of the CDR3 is TGTGCCAGCAGCTTACGGCGGGGGGCCAAAAACATTCAGTACTTC. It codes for CASSLRRGAKNIQYF.

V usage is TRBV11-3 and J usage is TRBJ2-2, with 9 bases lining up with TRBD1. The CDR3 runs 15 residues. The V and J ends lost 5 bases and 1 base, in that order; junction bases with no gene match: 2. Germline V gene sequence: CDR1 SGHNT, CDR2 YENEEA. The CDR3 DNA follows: TGTGCCAGCAGCACGGGACAGGGGAACACCGGGGAGCTGTTTTTT. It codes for CASSTGQGNTGELFF.

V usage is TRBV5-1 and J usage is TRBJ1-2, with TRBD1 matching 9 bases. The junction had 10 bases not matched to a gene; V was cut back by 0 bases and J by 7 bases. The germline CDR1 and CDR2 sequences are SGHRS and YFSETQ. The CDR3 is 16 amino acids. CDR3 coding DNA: TGCGCCAGCAGCTTGGCCGGGCAACAGGGGGCTCGTGGCTACACCTTC. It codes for CASSLAGQQGARGYTF.

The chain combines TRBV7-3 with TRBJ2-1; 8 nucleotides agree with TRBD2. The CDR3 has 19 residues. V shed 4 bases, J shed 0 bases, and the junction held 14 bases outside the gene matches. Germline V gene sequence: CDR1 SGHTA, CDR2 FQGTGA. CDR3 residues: CASSSPQEGGGSSYNEQFF. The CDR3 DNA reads TGTGCCAGCAGCTCCCCCCAGGAGGGCGGGGGGAGCTCCTACAATGAGCAGTTCTTC.

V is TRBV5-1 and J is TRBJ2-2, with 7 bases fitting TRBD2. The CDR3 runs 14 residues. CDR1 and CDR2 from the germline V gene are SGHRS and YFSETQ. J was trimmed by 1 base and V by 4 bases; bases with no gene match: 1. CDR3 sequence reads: CASSPSGNTGELFF. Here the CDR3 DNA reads TGCGCCAGCAGCCCTAGCGGGAACACCGGGGAGCTGTTTTTT.

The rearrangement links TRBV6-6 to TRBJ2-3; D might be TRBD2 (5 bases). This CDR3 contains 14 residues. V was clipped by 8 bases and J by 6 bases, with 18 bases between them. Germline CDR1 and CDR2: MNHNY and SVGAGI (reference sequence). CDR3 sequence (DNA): TGTGCCAGCTCGGTTCTCAGCGGTACGGATACGCAGTATTTT. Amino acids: CASSVLSGTDTQYF.

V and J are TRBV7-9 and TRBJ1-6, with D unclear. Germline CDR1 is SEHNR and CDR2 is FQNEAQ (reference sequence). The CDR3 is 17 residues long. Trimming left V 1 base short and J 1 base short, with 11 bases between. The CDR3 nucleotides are TGTGCCAGCAGCTTAGGAGGCCCAGGTTCCTATAATTCACCCCTCCACTTT. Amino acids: CASSLGGPGSYNSPLHF.

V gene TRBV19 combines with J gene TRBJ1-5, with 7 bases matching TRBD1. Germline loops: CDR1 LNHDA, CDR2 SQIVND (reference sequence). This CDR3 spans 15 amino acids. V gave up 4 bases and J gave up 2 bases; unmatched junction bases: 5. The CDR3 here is CASSNDRDRNQPQHF. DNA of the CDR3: TGTGCCAGTAGTAACGACAGGGACCGCAATCAGCCCCAGCATTTT.

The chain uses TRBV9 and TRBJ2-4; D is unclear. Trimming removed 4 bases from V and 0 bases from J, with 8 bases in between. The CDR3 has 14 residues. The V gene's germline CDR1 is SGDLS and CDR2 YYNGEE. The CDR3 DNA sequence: TGTGCCAGCAGCCCCACGGTAGCCAAAAACATTCAGTACTTC. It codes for CASSPTVAKNIQYF.

The CDR3 region has the DNA TGTGCCAGCAGCCAATCGAGCGGGGTGAAAGAGACCCAGTACTTC. This codes for CASSQSSGVKETQYF. The chain carries TRBV4-2 and TRBJ2-5, with TRBD2 matching 7 bases. CDR3 size: 15 residues. J was trimmed by 3 bases and V by 2 bases; bases with no gene match: 6. From germline, CDR1 is LGHNA and CDR2 YNFKEQ.

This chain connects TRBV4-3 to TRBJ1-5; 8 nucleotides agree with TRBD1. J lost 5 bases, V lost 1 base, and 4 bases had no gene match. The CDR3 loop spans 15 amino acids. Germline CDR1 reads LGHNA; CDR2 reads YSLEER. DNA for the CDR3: TGCGCCAGCAGCCAAGCAACAGGGGGAGATCAGCCCCAGCATTTT. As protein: CASSQATGGDQPQHF.

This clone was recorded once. The CDR3 sequence: CASSGLAGVEQYF. Written as DNA, the CDR3 is TGTGCCAGCAGTGGATTAGCGGGGGTCGAGCAGTACTTC. The rearrangement joins TRBV2 to TRBJ2-7; 9 bases are a match to TRBD2. The CDR3 loop spans 13 amino acids. Germline lookup yields CDR1 SNHLY and CDR2 FYNNEI. J gave up 6 bases and V 4 bases, and 4 bases lay outside the gene matches.

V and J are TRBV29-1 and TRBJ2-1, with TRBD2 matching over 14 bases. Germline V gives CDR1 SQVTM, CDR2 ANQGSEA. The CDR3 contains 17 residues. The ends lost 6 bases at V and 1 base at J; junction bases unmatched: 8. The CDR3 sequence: CSVGGLAGARSYNEQFF. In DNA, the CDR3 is TGCAGCGTGGGGGGACTAGCGGGAGCGAGGTCCTACAATGAGCAGTTCTTC.

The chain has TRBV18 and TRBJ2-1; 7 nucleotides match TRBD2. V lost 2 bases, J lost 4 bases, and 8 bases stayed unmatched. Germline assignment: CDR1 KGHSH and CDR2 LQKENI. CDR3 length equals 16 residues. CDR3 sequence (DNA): TGTGCCAGCTCACCAGCTTCGGGTAGCGGGTACAATGAGCAGTTCTTC. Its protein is CASSPASGSGYNEQFF.

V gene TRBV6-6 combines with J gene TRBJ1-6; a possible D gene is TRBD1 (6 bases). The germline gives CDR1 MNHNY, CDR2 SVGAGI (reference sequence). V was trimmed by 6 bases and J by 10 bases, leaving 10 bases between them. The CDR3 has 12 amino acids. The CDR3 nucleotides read TGTGCCAGCAGCCACAGGGAATCACCCCTCCACTTT. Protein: CASSHRESPLHF.

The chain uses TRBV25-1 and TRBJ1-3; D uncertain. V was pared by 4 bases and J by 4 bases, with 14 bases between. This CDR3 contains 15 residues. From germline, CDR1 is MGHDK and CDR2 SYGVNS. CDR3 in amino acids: CASSARESGGNTIYF. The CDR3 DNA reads TGTGCCAGCAGTGCGAGGGAGTCGGGGGGAAACACCATATATTTT.

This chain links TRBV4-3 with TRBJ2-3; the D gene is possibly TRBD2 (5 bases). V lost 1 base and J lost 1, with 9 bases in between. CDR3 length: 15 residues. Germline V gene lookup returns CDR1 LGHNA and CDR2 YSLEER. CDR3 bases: TGCGCCAGCAGCCAAGCGGGGTCCGGCACAGATACGCAGTATTTT. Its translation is CASSQAGSGTDTQYF.

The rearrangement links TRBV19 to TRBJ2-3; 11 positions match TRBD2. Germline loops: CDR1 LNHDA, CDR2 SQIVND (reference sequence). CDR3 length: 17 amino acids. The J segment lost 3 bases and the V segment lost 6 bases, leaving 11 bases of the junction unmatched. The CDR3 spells CASRSNLAGGPTDTQYF. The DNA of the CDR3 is TGTGCCAGTAGAAGCAACTTAGCGGGAGGGCCAACAGATACGCAGTATTTT. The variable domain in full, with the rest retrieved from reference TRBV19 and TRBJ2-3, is DGGITQSPKYLFRKEGQNVTLSCEQNLNHDAMYWYRQDPGQGLRLIYYSQIVNDFQKGDIAEGYSVSREKKESFPLTVTSAQKNPTAFYLCASRSNLAGGPTDTQYFGPGTRLTVL.

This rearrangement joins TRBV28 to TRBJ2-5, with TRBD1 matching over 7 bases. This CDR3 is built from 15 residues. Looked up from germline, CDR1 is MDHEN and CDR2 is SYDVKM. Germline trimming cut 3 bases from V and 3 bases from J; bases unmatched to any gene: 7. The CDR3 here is CASSFEGAIKETQYF. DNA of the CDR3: TGTGCCAGCAGTTTCGAGGGGGCGATTAAAGAGACCCAGTACTTC.

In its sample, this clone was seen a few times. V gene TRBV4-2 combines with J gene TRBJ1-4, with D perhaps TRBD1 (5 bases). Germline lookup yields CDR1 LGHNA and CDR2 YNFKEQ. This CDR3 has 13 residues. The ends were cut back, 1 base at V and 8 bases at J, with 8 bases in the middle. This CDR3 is CASSQVRGEKLFF. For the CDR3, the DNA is TGTGCCAGCAGCCAAGTCCGGGGGGAAAAACTGTTTTTT.

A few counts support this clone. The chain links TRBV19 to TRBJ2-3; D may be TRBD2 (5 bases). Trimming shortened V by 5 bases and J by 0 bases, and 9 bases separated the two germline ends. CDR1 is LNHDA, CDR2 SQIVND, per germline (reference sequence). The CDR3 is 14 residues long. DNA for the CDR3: TGTGCCAGTAGTTCCCGGGGAAGCACAGATACGCAGTATTTT. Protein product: CASSSRGSTDTQYF.